This T cell receptor (beta chain) is from a study of T cells expressing NK-cell markers. TCRdb reprocessed the 5' RACE reads; each CDR3 protein has one entry and no DNA is given. The sample has fewer than 550,000 distinct CDR3 sequences. The receptor was derived from a woman aged 45 to 65 in good health. The specimen was blood T cells: a sorted CD56 or NKG2C T cell subset, CD4+ or CD8+ T cells, or bulk PBMC T cells (not recorded which).

The CDR3 is CASAGGGMSSYNEQFF. This rearrangement joins TRBV12-3 or TRBV12-4 to TRBJ2-1; TCRdb names TRBD2, which stays unverified in the absence of DNA. The CDR3 has 16 amino acids.